This TCR beta chain was found in a study of OX40 agonist ivuxolimab in advanced cancers. Study information: The dose-escalation group included hepatocellular carcinoma, melanoma, renal cell carcinoma and head and neck cancer. Study-wide findings and caveats: The average count of expanded clones was higher among CD8+ T cells than among CD4+. Patients who responded partially at 0.1-3.0 mg/kg showed clonal expansion ranking among the lowest.

TCRdb's table, derived via immunoSEQ multiplex PCR, lists solely in-frame clones and lacks some. The sample records tens of thousands of clones, under 90% being singletons. Concerning this clone: Its antigen is not identified.

Trimming removed 3 bases from V and 5 bases from J; junction bases left unmatched: 9. This CDR3 spans 17 amino acids. Germline V lookup: CDR1 SGHRS, CDR2 YFSETQ. This TCR derives from an adult with an advanced solid tumor such as melanoma, head and neck, liver or kidney cancer. The source was CD4+ or CD8+ T cells sorted from blood, collected in a trial of the OX40 agonist ivuxolimab. The chain couples TRBV5-1 to TRBJ2-2; 11 nucleotides agree with TRBD2. The CDR3 nucleotides read TGCGCCAGCAGCTCTCCCCGCCTAGCGGGGGGTACCGGGGAGCTGTTTTTT. It translates to CASSSPRLAGGTGELFF.